This T cell receptor (beta chain) was found in a study of TIL therapy for anti-PD-1-resistant metastatic lung cancer. For the study at large: Patients then received nivolumab; progressors got lymphodepletion, TIL and IL-2. Median patient age was 54, ranging roughly 38-85 years.

Trimming shortened V by 2 bases and J by 5 bases, and 12 bases separated the two germline ends. Germline V gene sequence: CDR1 LNHDA, CDR2 SQIVND (reference sequence). The CDR3 totals 14 residues. Stated time point: pre-treatment sample, taken before nivolumab and TIL therapy. Stage 4 NSCLC adults joined between 2017 and January 2020. Findings and caveats of the study: This highly selected cohort may not generalize to typical lung cancer patients.

Comments on this clone: Antigen: not known.

The immunoSEQ assay was v3. Only in-frame clones appear in the TCRdb table, and some are missing; sequencing was by immunoSEQ multiplex PCR. The data contain more than 20,000 clones, about 71% of them seen just once; the ten biggest clones take up approximately 2%. The TCR comes from a person between 25 and 79 years old with non-small cell lung cancer. V is TRBV19 and J is TRBJ2-5; a weak D match, TRBD1 (5 bases). The sample was blood, taken at baseline. CDR3 sequence (DNA): TGTGCCAGTAGTATATCAGGGTTCGGGGAGACCCAGTACTTC. Amino acids: CASSISGFGETQYF.